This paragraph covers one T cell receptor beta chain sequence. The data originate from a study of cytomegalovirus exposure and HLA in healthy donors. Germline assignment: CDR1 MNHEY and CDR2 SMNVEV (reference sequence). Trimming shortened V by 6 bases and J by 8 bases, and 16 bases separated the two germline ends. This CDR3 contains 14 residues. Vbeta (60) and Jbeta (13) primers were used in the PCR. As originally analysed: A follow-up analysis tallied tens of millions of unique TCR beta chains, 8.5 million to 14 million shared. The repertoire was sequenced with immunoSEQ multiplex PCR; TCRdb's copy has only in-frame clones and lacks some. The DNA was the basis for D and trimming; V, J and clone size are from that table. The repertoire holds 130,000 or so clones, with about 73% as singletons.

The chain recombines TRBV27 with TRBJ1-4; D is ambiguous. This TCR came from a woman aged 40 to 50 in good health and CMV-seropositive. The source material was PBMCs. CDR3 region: CASSPRTWEEKLFF. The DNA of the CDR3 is TGTGCCAGCAGCCCACGCACGTGGGAGGAAAAACTGTTTTTT.